The clone carrying this T cell receptor (beta chain) occurred a few times. A minimum of 7 million PBMCs was isolated per sample. Samples each yielded at least 5 micrograms of total RNA. Losses at the gene ends were 5 bases for V and 6 bases for J; bases not matched to a gene: 11. Germline V gene lookup returns CDR1 SGHNT and CDR2 YYREEE (reference sequence). The CDR3 is 16 residues long. This sample is part of a study of blood T cells in healthy people across ages. The authors ran a second PCR of roughly 7 to 11 cycles using a sample-barcoded 5' primer and a J-beta primer mix. Via MiXCR, TCRdb re-called the 5' RACE reads, giving one row per CDR3 protein. The sample has more than 900,000 distinct CDR3 sequences; almost 25% are singletons. The data also belong to a second study, concerning T cells of mothers and their children. That paper notes: Donation was provided by three healthy Caucasian mothers along with their six children.

The sample comprised blood. The TCR sequence derives from a girl aged 2-10 years in good health. V and J are TRBV5-4 and TRBJ2-1, with 10 bases matching TRBD2. CDR3 sequence (DNA): TGTGCCAGCAGATCCCTTTCGCTAGCGGGGGTCAATGAGCAGTTCTTC. This translates into CASRSLSLAGVNEQFF.